This passage covers 20 T cell receptor beta chains from one sample sequenced in a study of blood T cells in healthy people across ages. A second 7 to 11 cycle PCR used barcoded and J-beta primers. TCRdb redid the calling of the 5' RACE reads with MiXCR, one entry per CDR3 protein. The sample contains 1.5 million to 1.8 million distinct CDR3 sequences, approximately 43% of which appear only once. Specimen: blood. The receptors derive from a woman aged 18 to 35 in good health.

Only one count was recorded for this clonotype. The junction shows a germline mismatch at one end, possibly a read error. The chain carries TRBV20-1 and TRBJ2-6; tentative D call: TRBD1 (5 bases). This CDR3 contains 16 residues. Germline values: CDR1 DFQATT, CDR2 SNEGSKA (reference sequence). The CDR3 region is CNARGQGRVGANVLTF. DNA of the CDR3: TGCAATGCTAGAGGCCAGGGAAGGGTTGGGGCCAACGTCCTGACTTTC.

This clonotype was seen ten or more times. This chain links TRBV20-1 with TRBJ2-3; possibly TRBD1 or TRBD2 for D (6 bases each). Looked up from germline, CDR1 is DFQATT and CDR2 is SNEGSKA (reference sequence). The CDR3 has 14 amino acids. V was pared by 6 bases and J by 4 bases, with 17 bases between. CDR3 DNA sequence: TGCAGTGCAAGTAGGGGGGAAGGCCCAGATACGCAGTATTTT. Translated: CSASRGEGPDTQYF.

This chain joins TRBV7-8 and TRBJ1-5, with 9 bases that match TRBD1. The CDR3 extends over 16 amino acids. Germline V gene lookup returns CDR1 SGHVS and CDR2 FQNEAQ. Trimming removed 3 bases from V and 6 bases from J; junction bases left unmatched: 9. The CDR3 sequence is CASSFLGDRAVQPQHF. The CDR3 DNA is TGTGCCAGCAGCTTTCTCGGGGACAGGGCTGTTCAGCCCCAGCATTTT.

The chain is built from TRBV11-2 and TRBJ2-1, with a possible D match to TRBD2 (6 bases). The CDR3 spans 14 residues. Trimming left V 8 bases short and J 4 bases short, with 15 bases between. Looked up from germline, CDR1 is SGHAT and CDR2 is FQNNGV. The CDR3 nucleotides read TGTGCCAGCGGTCGGGGGAGCGCTTACAATGAGCAGTTCTTC. Protein product: CASGRGSAYNEQFF.

The chain has TRBV29-1 and TRBJ2-3; 11 nucleotides agree with TRBD2. V dropped 6 bases and J dropped 5; count of bases not matched to a gene: 7. Germline assignment: CDR1 SQVTM and CDR2 ANQGSEA. The CDR3 consists of 14 residues. The CDR3 loop reads CSVEGGTSGDTQYF. For the CDR3, the DNA is TGCAGCGTGGAGGGCGGGACTAGCGGAGATACGCAGTATTTT.

This clonotype was seen more than once but under ten times. The rearrangement links TRBV2 to TRBJ2-5; 11 bases fit TRBD2. The CDR3 length is 18 residues. The V and J ends lost 2 bases and 2 bases, in that order; junction bases with no gene match: 10. CDR1 and CDR2 (germline): SNHLY, FYNNEI. The DNA of the CDR3 is TGTGCCAGCAGTGAAAGGCTAGCGGGGGGCTGGGGGCAAGAGACCCAGTACTTC. It specifies CASSERLAGGWGQETQYF.

This chain joins TRBV20-1 and TRBJ2-5, with TRBD1 matching 9 bases. Germline lookup yields CDR1 DFQATT and CDR2 SNEGSKA (reference sequence). J lost 1 base, V lost 6 bases, and 9 bases had no gene match. The CDR3 spans 15 residues. In DNA, the CDR3 is TGCAGTGCCGGGGGGACAGGGAGAGCCCAAGAGACCCAGTACTTC. Protein sequence: CSAGGTGRAQETQYF.

V is TRBV7-2 and J is TRBJ2-7; D not certain. The CDR3 covers 13 residues. Trimming cost V 5 bases and J 4 bases, with 12 bases left between them. From germline, CDR1 is SGHTA and CDR2 FQGNSA. The DNA for the CDR3 is TGTGCCAGCAGCCAGAGTGCCGGATACGAGCAGTACTTC. Protein: CASSQSAGYEQYF.

As regards this clonotype: This may stem from a read error, because a much larger clone lies one nucleotide away. The chain has TRBV3-1 and TRBJ1-2; D perhaps matches TRBD1 (5 bases). Looked up from germline, CDR1 is LGHDT and CDR2 is YNNKEL (reference sequence). V was pared by 7 bases and J by 6 bases, with 12 bases between. The CDR3 is 12 residues long. The CDR3 here is CASILGGDGYTF. CDR3 sequence (DNA): TGTGCCAGCATCCTTGGAGGGGATGGCTACACCTTC.

The V call is TRBV28, the J call TRBJ2-7, with 11 bases fitting TRBD2. CDR3 length: 16 residues. Germline V gene lookup returns CDR1 MDHEN and CDR2 SYDVKM. Trimming removed 5 bases from V and 2 bases from J; junction bases left unmatched: 8. The CDR3 DNA follows: TGTGCCAGCAGTCCACGGACTAGCGGGCCTGCCTACGAGCAGTACTTC. Its translation is CASSPRTSGPAYEQYF. Full variable domain (remainder filled in from reference TRBV28 and TRBJ2-7): DVKVTQSSRYLVKRTGEKVFLECVQDMDHENMFWYRQDPGLGLRLIYFSYDVKMKEKGDIPEGYSVSREKKERFSLILESASTNQTSMYLCASSPRTSGPAYEQYFGPGTRLTVT.

This clonotype was counted a few times. The chain recombines TRBV2 with TRBJ1-5, with 8 bases identical to TRBD1. The CDR3 length is 17 residues. The V gene's germline CDR1 is SNHLY and CDR2 FYNNEI. V was pared by 5 bases and J by 0 bases, with 9 bases of the junction left unmatched. In DNA, the CDR3 is TGTGCCAGCAGTCAGACAGGGGCGCTCGGTAGCAATCAGCCCCAGCATTTT. It encodes CASSQTGALGSNQPQHF.

This clonotype was counted between two and nine times. The CDR3 DNA is TGCGCCAGCAGCTTGGTGTTCGGGTCCTACGAGCAGTACTTC. It encodes CASSLVFGSYEQYF. The rearrangement uses TRBV5-1 and TRBJ2-7; D is unclear. The CDR3 has 14 amino acids. The germline V and J ends were trimmed by 0 bases and 1 base, with 8 bases remaining between them. The germline V gene has CDR1 SGHRS and CDR2 YFSETQ. Complete variable domain (other parts from reference TRBV5-1 and TRBJ2-7): KAGVTQTPRYLIKTRGQQVTLSCSPISGHRSVSWYQQTPGQGLQFLFEYFSETQRNKGNFPGRFSGRQFSNSRSEMNVSTLELGDSALYLCASSLVFGSYEQYFGPGTRLTVT.

This clonotype was observed a few times. The chain employs TRBV20-1 and TRBJ1-4; D ambiguous. Per the germline V gene, CDR1 is DFQATT and CDR2 is SNEGSKA (reference sequence). The CDR3 is 17 amino acids. V was clipped by 1 base and J by 0 bases, with 15 bases between them. CDR3 in amino acids: CSARAPLYVATNEKLFF. The CDR3 nucleotides are TGCAGTGCTAGAGCCCCCCTTTACGTTGCAACTAATGAAAAACTGTTTTTT.

V usage is TRBV25-1 and J usage is TRBJ1-5, with D possibly matching TRBD1 (5 bases). This CDR3 has 15 amino acids. Trimming stripped 1 base from V and 5 bases from J, with 12 bases between. Germline CDR1 and CDR2: MGHDK and SYGVNS. The CDR3 DNA is TGTGCCAGCAGTGAATCTACGGGGGATTATCAGCCCCAGCATTTT. Amino acid sequence: CASSESTGDYQPQHF.

The J gene is TRBJ2-3, the V gene TRBV2; 11 bases map to TRBD2. Trimming at V came to 2 bases and at J to 2 bases, leaving 9 bases not matched to a gene. CDR3 length: 18 residues. Germline V gives CDR1 SNHLY, CDR2 FYNNEI. CDR3 nucleotides: TGTGCCAGCAGTGAACTCCTCCTACTAGCGGGGGCCACAGATACGCAGTATTTT. It yields the protein CASSELLLLAGATDTQYF.

Remarks on this clonotype: One end of the junction does not line up with germline, which may come from a read error. The genes are TRBV6-5 and TRBJ2-1, with a possible D match to TRBD1 (5 bases). Per germline, CDR1 MNHEY and CDR2 SVGAGI. The CDR3 runs to 15 residues. In nucleotides, the CDR3 is TGTGCCAGCAGTTATGTCAGGGTGGGCTCCAATGGGCAGTTCTTC. This codes for CASSYVRVGSNGQFF.

J is TRBJ1-1 and V is TRBV12-3 or TRBV12-4, with D maybe TRBD1 (5 bases). V gave up 6 bases and J gave up 5 bases, with 10 bases separating them. The CDR3 is made up of 12 amino acids. The CDR3 protein is CASRIGGTEAFF. CDR3 in DNA: TGTGCCAGCAGAATCGGGGGGACTGAAGCTTTCTTT.

This clonotype was counted between two and nine times. The chain carries TRBV3-1 and TRBJ1-2; D uncertain. V gave up 0 bases and J gave up 1 base, with 21 bases separating them. Germline V gives CDR1 LGHDT, CDR2 YNNKEL (reference sequence). The CDR3 covers 19 residues. CDR3 DNA sequence: TGTGCCAGCAGCCAAGATCTGTCAGGCCCCTCACCTAGTAACTATGGCTACACCTTC. Its protein is CASSQDLSGPSPSNYGYTF.

The J gene is TRBJ1-1, the V gene TRBV6-2 or TRBV6-3; D is unclear. V dropped 6 bases and J dropped 8 bases, with 10 bases sitting between them. Germline lookup yields CDR1 MNHEY and CDR2 SVGEGT. The length of the CDR3 is 11 residues. The CDR3 sequence: CASRLGPEAFF. The CDR3 DNA follows: TGTGCCAGCAGGCTTGGACCCGAAGCTTTCTTT.

Points on this clonotype: The germline gene is not matched at one end of the junction; a read error may be the cause. V usage is TRBV4-3 and J usage is TRBJ1-3; D gene uncertain. CDR1 LGHNA and CDR2 YSLEER come from the germline V gene. This CDR3 is built from 16 residues. The chain's CDR3 is CAGSQDKAYSGNTIYF. The CDR3 nucleotides read TGCGCCGGCAGCCAAGATAAGGCATACTCTGGAAACACCATATATTTT.